This T cell receptor beta chain is from a study of T-cell reconstitution after alpha-beta-depleted transplantation in children. Study outcomes and limitations: Surviving thymic progenitors and recipient T cells were the source of high TCRbeta diversity at day 60 in some patients. Alpha-beta T cells about two months after transplant reportedly derived from several hundred expanded graft clones.

This CDR3 comprises 15 residues. Trimming took 2 bases from V and 5 from J, leaving 12 bases between them. As it was prepared, the TCRbeta library received unique molecular identifiers. TCRdb analysed the PCR reads with MiXCR anew, one entry per CDR3 protein. The sample shows about 600,000 distinct CDR3 sequences, 20% to 25% of them seen only once. Notes on this clonotype: The antigen is undetermined.

The sequencing here drew on PBMCs, mostly from graft donor cells, taken 360 days after TCRalphabeta/CD19-depleted stem cell transplant. The sequence was collected from a boy under three years old who had a stem cell transplant for acute myeloid leukemia, so the T cells may come from the graft donor. This sequence joins TRBV12-3 or TRBV12-4 and TRBJ2-2; D possibly uses TRBD1 or TRBD2 (6 bases each). CDR3 loop: CASSLTGARTGELFF. The CDR3 nucleotides read TGTGCCAGCAGTTTAACGGGGGCCCGGACCGGGGAGCTGTTTTTT.